This is a list of T cell receptor beta chains from one sample in a study of CD8 T cells in ankylosing spondylitis. In TCRdb, the 5' RACE reads were re-called with MiXCR into one record per CDR3 protein. The sample has over 450,000 distinct CDR3 sequences; about an eighth are singletons. Specimen: blood, either unsorted or a sorted T cell fraction (not recorded which). Source of these receptors: a male donor with ankylosing spondylitis. Both conserved end residues are part of each CDR3. D genes are given only for firm matches. Size values are once, few and many counts, or a class for expanded clones, and some rows have none.

>TRBD1|few|TRBV5-5|TRBJ2-1
TGTGCCAGCAGCTTGGCAGGGGGCGGAAGGAACAATGAGCAGTTCTTC
CASSLAGGGRNNEQFF
>NA|once|TRBV11-3|TRBJ1-5
TGTGCCAGCAGCGGGGGGTGGGATCAGCCCCAGCATTTT
CASSGGWDQPQHF
>TRBD2|NA|TRBV11-2|TRBJ2-3
TGTGCCAGCAGCCCCCGGACTAGCGGGAGCCCAGATACGCAGTATTTT
CASSPRTSGSPDTQYF
>TRBD2|few|TRBV9|TRBJ2-1
TGTGCCAGCAGCGCCTTTAGTAGCGGGAGCTCCTACAATGAGCAGTTCTTC
CASSAFSSGSSYNEQFF
>NA|few|TRBV6-1|TRBJ1-1
TGTGCCAGCAGAAAAAAGGAGGCGAACACTGAAGCTTTCTTT
CASRKKEANTEAFF
>TRBD2|NA|TRBV2|TRBJ2-1
TGTGCCAGCAGGCGACTAGCGGGAGTCGACAATGAGCAGTTCTTC
CASRRLAGVDNEQFF
>NA|NA|TRBV6-2/TRBV6-3|TRBJ1-3
TGTGCCAGCAGTGACACCCGCTCTGGAAACACCATATATTTT
CASSDTRSGNTIYF
>NA|NA|TRBV29-1|TRBJ2-2
TGCAGCGTTGCCAGGGGGGGGAACACCGGGGAGCTGTTTTTT
CSVARGGNTGELFF
>NA|many|TRBV7-2|TRBJ2-7
TGTGCCAGCAGCTTAGAGGCCGAGGGGGAGCAGTACTTC
CASSLEAEGEQYF
>NA|few|TRBV25-1|TRBJ2-5
TGTGCCAGCAGTGAATATGTCCAAGAGACCCAGTACTTC
CASSEYVQETQYF
>NA|NA|TRBV5-4|TRBJ2-3
TGTGCCAGCAGCACCCCCAGCACAGATACGCAGTATTTT
CASSTPSTDTQYF
>TRBD1|NA|TRBV7-2|TRBJ2-7
TGTGCCAGCAGCAGACGGACAGGGTACGCCGAGCAGTACTTC
CASSRRTGYAEQYF
>NA|many|TRBV7-6|TRBJ1-6
TGTGCCAGCAGCTCCGATTGGAGGGATAATTCACCCCTCCACTTT
CASSSDWRDNSPLHF
>TRBD2|few|TRBV18|TRBJ2-1
TGTGCCAGCTCACCACGACTAGCGGGAGCAGGATACAATGAGCAGTTCTTC
CASSPRLAGAGYNEQFF
>NA|few|TRBV20-1|TRBJ2-3
TGCAGTGCTAGAGGTACCCCACCCGACACAGATACGCAGTATTTT
CSARGTPPDTDTQYF
>NA|many|TRBV7-2|TRBJ2-3
TGTGCCAGCAGCTTCACCGGACTTAGCACAGATACGCAGTATTTT
CASSFTGLSTDTQYF
>NA|few|TRBV20-1|TRBJ2-1
TGCAGTGCTAGAGCCCCTCGGGATTTCGTTGGCAATGAGCAGTTCTTC
CSARAPRDFVGNEQFF
>NA|many|TRBV29-1|TRBJ2-5
TGCAGCGTCCAGCCGGGATCAAAGACCCAGTACTTC
CSVQPGSKTQYF
>NA|NA|TRBV5-1|TRBJ2-1
TGCGCCAGCAGCTCTCCTAGCTTCGATGAGCAGTTCTTC
CASSSPSFDEQFF
>NA|many|TRBV12-3/TRBV12-4|TRBJ2-5
TGTGCCAGCAGTTCCGGGACAGAGACCCAGTACTTC
CASSSGTETQYF
>TRBD2|NA|TRBV4-1|TRBJ2-1
TGCGCCAGCAGCCACGGGACTAGCGGGAGGAATTCACCCTATGGTGAGCAGTTCTTC
CASSHGTSGRNSPYGEQFF
>NA|NA|TRBV18|TRBJ2-3
TGTGCCAGCTCACGAACTAGCGACAGGCGGGATACGCAGTATTTT
CASSRTSDRRDTQYF
>TRBD2|few|TRBV20-1|TRBJ2-5
TGCAGTGCTAGAGGGATCCGGGCCGGGACTAGCGGGGGACACCAAGAGACCCAGTACTTC
CSARGIRAGTSGGHQETQYF
>NA|many|TRBV7-2|TRBJ2-5
TGTGCCAGCAGCTTAAGACCCCAAGAGACCCAGTACTTC
CASSLRPQETQYF
>TRBD2|many|TRBV20-1|TRBJ2-1
TGCAGTGCTAGCACCTTTCGGCTAGCGGGCCCCATGGGCAATGAGCAGTTCTTC
CSASTFRLAGPMGNEQFF
>NA|NA|TRBV5-1|TRBJ2-2
TGCGCCAGCAGCTGGTTAAAAATCGCTGACAGGAACACCGGGGAGCTGTTTTTT
CASSWLKIADRNTGELFF
>NA|NA|TRBV18|TRBJ1-2
TGTGCCAGCTCACCAGTTGGGGGCTTGGGCAACTATGGCTACACCTTC
CASSPVGGLGNYGYTF
>NA|NA|TRBV6-5|TRBJ1-2
TGTGCCAGCAGTTACTCGGGCAGTCCGGCTCACTATGGCTACACCTTC
CASSYSGSPAHYGYTF
>TRBD1|many|TRBV15|TRBJ1-2
TGTGCCACCAGCAGGGACAGGGGCGCTTACGGCTACACCTTC
CATSRDRGAYGYTF
>TRBD1|many|TRBV3-1|TRBJ1-1
TGTGCCAGCAGCCACGACAGGGGAATGGCCAACACTGAAGCTTTCTTT
CASSHDRGMANTEAFF
>NA|few|TRBV5-1|TRBJ2-1
TGCGCCAGCAGATCCGCCGCTCACTCCTACAATGAGCAGTTCTTC
CASRSAAHSYNEQFF
>NA|many|TRBV12-3/TRBV12-4|TRBJ1-1
TGTGCCAGCAGTCCTCGTGGTGGGGGGGGTCGAACTGAAGCTTTCTTT
CASSPRGGGGRTEAFF
>TRBD2|many|TRBV29-1|TRBJ2-3
TGCAGCACCCAGGGACTAGCGGGTTCCCCAGATACGCAGTATTTT
CSTQGLAGSPDTQYF
>NA|many|TRBV7-2|TRBJ2-3
TGTGCCAGCAGCCGGGACCGCGATGGCACAGATACGCAGTATTTT
CASSRDRDGTDTQYF
>TRBD2|NA|TRBV19|TRBJ2-5
TGTGCCAGTAGTATAGATCTGGGGGGGGAGACCCAGTACTTC
CASSIDLGGETQYF
>NA|few|TRBV6-6|TRBJ2-1
TGTGCCAGCAGTTACGATGGGGGGCGTGAGCAGTTCTTC
CASSYDGGREQFF
>NA|many|TRBV4-1|TRBJ2-5
TGCGCCAGCAGCCAAGTCATCCACCGCGAGGGAGAGACCCAGTACTTC
CASSQVIHREGETQYF